This T cell receptor beta chain was identified in a study of molecular identifiers for immune sequencing clone quantification (dated by TCRdb to the late 2010s). The study in broad terms: For a replicate experiment, the RNA from either about 20,000 or 100,000 naive CD8 T cells was divided into five aliquots, and four of those aliquots went on to sequencing. This methods study benchmarked molecular-identifier clustering-based TCR repertoire sequencing (MIDCIRS) and TCR RNA copy counting, using CD8 T cells to do so.

Libraries of naive CD8 T cells were built from anywhere between about 17,000 and 1,000,000 sorted cells, with 10%, 30% or 50% of the purified RNA used. Naive CD8 T cells, defined as CD8+CD4-CCR7+CD45RA+, were FACS-sorted into RLT Plus buffer on a BD FACSAria II. To test detection sensitivity, Jurkat RNA equal to approximately 10 TCR copies was added to samples of roughly 19,000-1,100,000 naive CD8 T cells. CD8 T cells were enriched using RosetteSep CD8+ T Cell Enrichment Cocktail and Ficoll-Paque, and the enriched cells then underwent ACK red cell lysis. With regard to this clonotype: Its recognized antigen is unknown. One base away there is no much larger clone; base qualities are not given.

The cysteine opens and the phenylalanine closes a CDR3 of 16 amino acids. Only the CDR3 region is kept as DNA, spanning 48 bases read in frame from base 1. The library was made by PCR. The data were produced on a NextSeq 500. Bulk TCR libraries were prepared as previously described, using TCR primers listed in Table S5. Total RNA was purified with the Qiagen AllPrep DNA/RNA kit. Reads from multiple sequencing runs of the same library were pooled before analysis. The source study handled its data this way. Only reads with exact TCR constant sequence were kept, trimmed to 150 nt, and grouped by their 12-nt molecular barcodes. Reads within each barcode group were sub-clustered using a 15% Levenshtein threshold, and quality-weighted consensus sequences were constructed for each RNA molecule. Non-functional sequences were excluded, and lower-count sequences lying one edit away from another sequence were also excluded. Based on fitting two negative binomial distributions, any barcode sub-cluster with under 20% of the maximum read count was discarded. TCRdb reprocessing: public reads trimmed at Q25 with fastp, clones called with MiXCR, in-frame beta chains kept. Rows merge per CDR3 protein into single entries with the most common DNA and genes. The V and J calls follow TCRdb's processing rather than the paper's. For this sample the table gives some 91,000 distinct CDR3 sequences, of which roughly a quarter were detected only once. 0.94% of the sample goes to the ten largest clones.

General conclusions and limits of the study: In CMV-specific effector cells, over 99% of molecules were held by clones above 20 RNA copies, whereas under 1% of molecules were held by such clones in naive cells. Modeling gave about 3.2 recovered TCR RNA copies per cell versus around 10 by digital PCR, implying approximately 32% capture efficiency. Naive libraries contained spiked-in Jurkat TCR RNA (more than 9 copies' worth), which is not part of the donor repertoire. Highly expanded clone sizes could be underestimated because identical TCR molecules may share a barcode. A single cell's worth of spiked-in Jurkat TCR RNA was reported detectable even among about a million naive CD8 T cells. When barcode sub-clustering was not used, chimeric consensus sequences inflated TCR diversity, with chimeras reaching as high as 47%.

The V and J segments used are TRBV21-1 and TRBJ1-1. TRBV21-1 is listed as a pseudogene. Sequencing input: naive CD8+ T cells from blood, with Jurkat cell RNA spiked in. This specimen's cell subset or site label, interpreted: FACS-sorted CD8+CD4-CCR7+CD45RA+ naive T cells. This receptor was obtained from a human donor in good health. Some libraries in this study had Jurkat cell RNA spiked in. The DNA sequence is given as TGTGCCAGCAGCAAAGTGGGTGGGACTTTGCTAAATTCTGCTTTCTTT. Protein translation: CASSKVGGTLLNSAFF.